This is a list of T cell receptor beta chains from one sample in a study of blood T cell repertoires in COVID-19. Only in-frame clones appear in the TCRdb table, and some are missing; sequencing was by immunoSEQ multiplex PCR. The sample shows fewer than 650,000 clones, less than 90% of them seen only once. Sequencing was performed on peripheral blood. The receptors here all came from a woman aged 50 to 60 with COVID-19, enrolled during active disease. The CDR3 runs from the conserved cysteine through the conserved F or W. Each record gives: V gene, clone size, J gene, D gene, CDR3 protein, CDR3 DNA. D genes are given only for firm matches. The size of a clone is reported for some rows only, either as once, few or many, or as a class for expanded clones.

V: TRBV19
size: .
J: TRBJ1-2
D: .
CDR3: CATRTPGNYGYTF
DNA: TGTGCCACACGGACACCTGGGAACTATGGCTACACCTTC

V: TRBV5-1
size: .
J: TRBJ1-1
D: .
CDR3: CASSLGLGSMNTEAFF
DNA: TGCGCCAGCAGCTTGGGTCTAGGAAGTATGAACACTGAAGCTTTCTTT

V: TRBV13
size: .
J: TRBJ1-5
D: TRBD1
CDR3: CASSLSGQGNQPQHF
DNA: TGTGCCAGCAGCTTATCCGGACAGGGGAATCAGCCCCAGCATTTT

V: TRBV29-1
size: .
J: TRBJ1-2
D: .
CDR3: CSVEDWANYGYTF
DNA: TGCAGCGTTGAAGATTGGGCGAACTATGGCTACACCTTC

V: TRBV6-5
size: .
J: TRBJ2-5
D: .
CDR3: CASSSQGFQETQYF
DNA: TGTGCCAGCAGTTCGCAGGGATTCCAAGAGACCCAGTACTTC

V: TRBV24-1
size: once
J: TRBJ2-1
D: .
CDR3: CATSDPRQSSSYNEQFF
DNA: TGTGCCACCAGTGATCCAAGACAGTCTAGCTCCTACAATGAGCAGTTCTTC

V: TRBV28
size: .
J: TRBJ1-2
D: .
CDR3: CASNLPGSGGYTF
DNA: TGTGCCAGCAATCTTCCGGGTTCTGGTGGCTACACCTTC

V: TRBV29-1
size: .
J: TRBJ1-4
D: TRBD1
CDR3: CSVAPGGTNEKLFF
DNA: TGCAGCGTTGCGCCAGGGGGAACTAATGAAAAACTGTTTTTT

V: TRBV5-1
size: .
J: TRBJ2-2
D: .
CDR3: CASSLPQGNTGELFF
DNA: TGCGCCAGCAGCTTGCCGCAGGGTAACACCGGGGAGCTGTTTTTT

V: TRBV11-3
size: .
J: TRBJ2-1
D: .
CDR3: CASSFRSSYNEQFF
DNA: TGTGCCAGCAGCTTTCGGAGCTCCTACAATGAGCAGTTCTTC

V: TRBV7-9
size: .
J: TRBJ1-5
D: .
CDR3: CASSTVNQPQHF
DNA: TGTGCCTCTTCCACGGTTAATCAGCCCCAGCATTTT

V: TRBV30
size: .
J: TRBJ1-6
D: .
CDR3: CAWSAMGGNSPLHF
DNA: TGTGCCTGGAGTGCCATGGGAGGGAATTCACCCCTCCACTTT

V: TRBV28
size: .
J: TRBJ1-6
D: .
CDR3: CASSLMGHTLHF
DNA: TGTGCCAGCAGTTTAATGGGACATACCCTCCACTTT

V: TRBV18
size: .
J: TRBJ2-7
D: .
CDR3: CASSREEVGEQYF
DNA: TGTGCCAGCTCACGAGAGGAGGTGGGCGAGCAGTACTTC

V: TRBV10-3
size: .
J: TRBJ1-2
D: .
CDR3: CAISGAPNYGYTF
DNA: TGTGCCATCAGTGGGGCTCCTAACTATGGCTACACCTTC

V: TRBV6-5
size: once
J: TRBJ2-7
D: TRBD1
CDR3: CASSRGQVSYEQYF
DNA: TGTGCCAGCAGTAGGGGACAGGTCTCCTACGAGCAGTACTTC

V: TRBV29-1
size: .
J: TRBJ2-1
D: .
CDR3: CSVLPSSYNEQFF
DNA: TGCAGCGTTCTCCCCAGCTCCTACAATGAGCAGTTCTTC

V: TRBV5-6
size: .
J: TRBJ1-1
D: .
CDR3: CASSLFNTEAFF
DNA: TGTGCCAGCAGCCTATTTAACACTGAAGCTTTCTTT

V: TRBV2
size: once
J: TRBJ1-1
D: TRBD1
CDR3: CASSYGTAEAAFF
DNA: TGTGCCAGCAGCTATGGGACAGCCGAGGCGGCTTTCTTT

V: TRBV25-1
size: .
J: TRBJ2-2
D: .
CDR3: CASNRDANTGELFF
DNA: TGTGCCAGCAACAGAGATGCGAACACCGGGGAGCTGTTTTTT

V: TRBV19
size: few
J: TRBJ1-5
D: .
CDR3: CATGRGFRGNQPQHF
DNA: TGTGCCACCGGCAGGGGTTTTAGAGGCAATCAGCCCCAGCATTTT

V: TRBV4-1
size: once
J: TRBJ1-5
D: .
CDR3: CASSQWRVREPQHF
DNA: TGCGCCAGCAGCCAATGGAGGGTTAGGGAGCCCCAGCATTTT

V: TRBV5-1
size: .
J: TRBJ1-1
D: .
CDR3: CASTPMGDMNTEAFF
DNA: TGCGCCAGCACCCCGATGGGAGACATGAACACTGAAGCTTTCTTT

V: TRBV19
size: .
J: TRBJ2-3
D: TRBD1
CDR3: CASSSQGAWTDTQYF
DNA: TGTGCCAGTTCCTCACAGGGGGCTTGGACAGATACGCAGTATTTT

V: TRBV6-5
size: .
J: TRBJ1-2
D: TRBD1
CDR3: CASRAWGQGLHGYTF
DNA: TGTGCCAGCAGGGCCTGGGGACAGGGGCTTCATGGCTACACCTTC

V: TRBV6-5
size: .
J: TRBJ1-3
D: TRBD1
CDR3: CATVTGTGNTIYF
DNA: TGTGCCACTGTGACAGGGACAGGAAACACCATATATTTT

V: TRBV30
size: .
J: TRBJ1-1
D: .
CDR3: CAWSVQGVQAFF
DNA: TGTGCCTGGAGTGTACAAGGGGTTCAAGCTTTCTTT